A selection of T cell receptor beta chains follows, all from one sample in a study of blood T cell repertoires in COVID-19. Repertoires were generated with immunoSEQ multiplex PCR, while TCRdb's copy carries only in-frame clones and drops some. Found here are 320,000 or so clones, over 75% of them singletons; the top ten hold around 5%. The sequencing sample was made of PBMCs or T cells enriched from blood (not recorded which). The receptor source for this set is a man in his thirties or forties who had recovered from COVID-19. Each CDR3 is given with its conserved first and last residue. D genes are given only for firm matches. Rows give clone size only sometimes, using once, few, many, or a class for an expanded clone.

>once|TRBJ1-5|15|TRBV18|NA
TGTGCCAGCTCACTACCAGGTGGGCGCAATCAGCCCCAGCATTTT
CASSLPGGRNQPQHF
>NA|TRBJ2-1|15|TRBV13|TRBD1
TGTGCCAGCAGCCATACCACAGGGGGCGGGAATGAGCAGTTCTTC
CASSHTTGGGNEQFF
>NA|TRBJ2-7|17|TRBV11-2|NA
TGTGCCAGCAGCTTAGTCCGTCCGGGACTCAACCACTACGAGCAGTACTTC
CASSLVRPGLNHYEQYF
>NA|TRBJ2-1|18|TRBV3-1/TRBV3-2|NA
TGTGCCAGCAGCCAAGAAGGAGCTTTCTTAAAGAAGAACAATGAGCAGTTCTTC
CASSQEGAFLKKNNEQFF
>NA|TRBJ1-2|15|TRBV18|TRBD1
TGTGCCAGCTCACCAGGTCAGGACAGGGTGGATGGCTACACCTTC
CASSPGQDRVDGYTF
>NA|TRBJ1-1|16|TRBV11-1|TRBD1
TGTGCCAGCAGTTCGGACAGGGCGGTCATGAACACTGAAGCTTTCTTT
CASSSDRAVMNTEAFF
>NA|TRBJ1-4|15|TRBV4-1|NA
TGCGCCAGCAGCCAAGGGGGGGTAACTAATGAAAAACTGTTTTTT
CASSQGGVTNEKLFF
>NA|TRBJ1-6|14|TRBV2|NA
TGTGCCAGCAGTAAGGCGCCGGAGGGGTCACCCCTCCACTTT
CASSKAPEGSPLHF
>NA|TRBJ2-1|17|TRBV3-1/TRBV3-2|TRBD2
TGTGCCAGCAGCCTCCTCACTGGGACTATTCGGGGGGGTGAGCAGTTCTTC
CASSLLTGTIRGGEQFF
>NA|TRBJ1-1|14|TRBV7-9|TRBD1
TGTGCCAGCAGCCCCAGGGGGCCCGCCACTGAAGCTTTCTTT
CASSPRGPATEAFF
>NA|TRBJ1-2|15|TRBV28|NA
TGTGCCAGCAGTTTCTTCTCAGGGTCCAACTATGGCTACACCTTC
CASSFFSGSNYGYTF
>NA|TRBJ2-1|15|TRBV4-2|NA
TGTGCCAGCAGCCAAGGCAGGGCGGGGATCAATGAGCAGTTCTTC
CASSQGRAGINEQFF
>once|TRBJ2-7|20|TRBV27|TRBD2
TGTGCCAGCAGTTTATTTTACTTTGGGACTAGCGGGGACTTCTCCTACGAGCAGTACTTC
CASSLFYFGTSGDFSYEQYF
>NA|TRBJ2-2|14|TRBV28|NA
TGTGCCAGCAGTTTATACGGGGAGGTCGGGGAGCTGTTTTTT
CASSLYGEVGELFF
>once|TRBJ1-2|14|TRBV9|NA
TGTGCCAGCAGCGTAGGGCAGGGAATCTATGGCTACACCTTC
CASSVGQGIYGYTF
>NA|TRBJ2-1|15|TRBV5-4|TRBD1
TGTGCCAGCAGCTTCCCCGGGACAGCCTACAATGAGCAGTTCTTC
CASSFPGTAYNEQFF
>NA|TRBJ2-5|14|TRBV7-2|NA
TGTGCCAGCAGCTTAGAGACTAAATCAGGGACCCAGTACTTC
CASSLETKSGTQYF
>NA|TRBJ2-1|17|TRBV9|TRBD2
TGTGCCAGCAGCGTCAGGACTAGCGGGAATGGGTACAATGAGCAGTTCTTC
CASSVRTSGNGYNEQFF
>NA|TRBJ1-5|16|TRBV19|TRBD1
TGTGCCAGTACCTCTCCCAACAGGGGCAGCAATCAGCCCCAGCATTTT
CASTSPNRGSNQPQHF
>NA|TRBJ1-6|17|TRBV19|TRBD1
TGTGCCAGTAGCACCACAGGGACAGGGCCATTTTCTTCACCCCTCCACTTT
CASSTTGTGPFSSPLHF
>few|TRBJ2-7|13|TRBV11-2|TRBD1
TGTGCCACCAGACAGGGGTTAAACTACGAGCAGTACTTC
CATRQGLNYEQYF
>NA|TRBJ1-5|17|TRBV4-1|NA
TGCGCCAGCAGCCAGGGGGGTGGGGGGAGTAGCAATCAGCCCCAGCATTTT
CASSQGGGGSSNQPQHF
>few|TRBJ1-3|11|TRBV30|NA
TGTGCCTGGAGTGGGGCAAACACCATATATTTT
CAWSGANTIYF
>NA|TRBJ1-6|13|TRBV6-5|NA
TGTGCCAGCAGGGGCCTTTTGGGTTCACCCCTCCACTTT
CASRGLLGSPLHF
>NA|TRBJ1-2|14|TRBV28|TRBD1
TGTGCCAGCAGTGAATTGGCAGGGGGCTATGGCTACACCTTC
CASSELAGGYGYTF
>NA|TRBJ2-3|16|TRBV5-1|TRBD2
TGCGCCAGCAGCTTGGGGACTAGGTCAGGCACAGATACGCAGTATTTT
CASSLGTRSGTDTQYF
>NA|TRBJ1-6|15|TRBV9|TRBD1
TGTGCCAGCAGCGGACAAACAGGGGAAGACTCACCCCTCCACTTT
CASSGQTGEDSPLHF
>NA|TRBJ1-1|15|TRBV18|NA
TGTGCCAGCTCATCGAAAACAGGGTTCAACACTGAAGCTTTCTTT
CASSSKTGFNTEAFF
>NA|TRBJ2-3|14|TRBV5-1|NA
TGCGCCAGCAGCCCCTGGGAGGGCACAGATACGCAGTATTTT
CASSPWEGTDTQYF
>NA|TRBJ1-2|15|TRBV7-9|TRBD1
TGTGCCAGCAGCTTAGGCGGACAGGGGATCGACGGCTACACCTTC
CASSLGGQGIDGYTF
>NA|TRBJ1-1|13|TRBV14|NA
TGTGCCAGCAGCCAGCGATCACTAGTAGGAGCTTTCTTT
CASSQRSLVGAFF
>NA|TRBJ2-7|13|TRBV7-9|NA
TGTGCCAGCAGCCCAACCCCGGGGTCCCAGCAGTACTTC
CASSPTPGSQQYF
>NA|TRBJ2-7|11|TRBV28|NA
TGTGCCAGCACGGACAGCTACGAGCAGTACTTC
CASTDSYEQYF
>NA|TRBJ2-1|13|TRBV29-1|TRBD1
TGCAGCGGCGGACAGGGGGGATACAATGAGCAGTTCTTC
CSGGQGGYNEQFF
>NA|TRBJ1-4|16|TRBV4-1|NA
TGCGCCAGCAGCCAAGATAGGGGGTTCTATAATGAAAAACTGTTTTTT
CASSQDRGFYNEKLFF
>NA|TRBJ2-3|12|TRBV5-4|NA
TGTGCCACCTCGGCGGTTGGGGATACGCAGTATTTT
CATSAVGDTQYF